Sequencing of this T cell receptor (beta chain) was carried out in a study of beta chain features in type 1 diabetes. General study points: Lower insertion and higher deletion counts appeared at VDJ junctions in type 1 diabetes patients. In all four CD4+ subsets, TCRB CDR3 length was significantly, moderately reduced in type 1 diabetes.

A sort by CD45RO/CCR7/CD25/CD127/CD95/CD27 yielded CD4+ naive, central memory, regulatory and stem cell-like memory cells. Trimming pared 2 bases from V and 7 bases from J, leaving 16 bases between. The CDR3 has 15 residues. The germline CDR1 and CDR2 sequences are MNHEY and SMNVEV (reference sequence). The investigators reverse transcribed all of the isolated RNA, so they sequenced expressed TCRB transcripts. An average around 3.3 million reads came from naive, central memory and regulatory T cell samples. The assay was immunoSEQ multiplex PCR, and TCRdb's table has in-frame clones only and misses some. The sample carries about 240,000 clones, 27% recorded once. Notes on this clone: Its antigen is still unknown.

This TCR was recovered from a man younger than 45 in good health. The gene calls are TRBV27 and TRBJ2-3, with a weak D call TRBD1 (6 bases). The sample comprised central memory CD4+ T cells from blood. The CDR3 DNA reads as TGTGCCAGCAGTTTAAAGTCACAGGGAGAATATACGCAGTATTTT. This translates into CASSLKSQGEYTQYF.